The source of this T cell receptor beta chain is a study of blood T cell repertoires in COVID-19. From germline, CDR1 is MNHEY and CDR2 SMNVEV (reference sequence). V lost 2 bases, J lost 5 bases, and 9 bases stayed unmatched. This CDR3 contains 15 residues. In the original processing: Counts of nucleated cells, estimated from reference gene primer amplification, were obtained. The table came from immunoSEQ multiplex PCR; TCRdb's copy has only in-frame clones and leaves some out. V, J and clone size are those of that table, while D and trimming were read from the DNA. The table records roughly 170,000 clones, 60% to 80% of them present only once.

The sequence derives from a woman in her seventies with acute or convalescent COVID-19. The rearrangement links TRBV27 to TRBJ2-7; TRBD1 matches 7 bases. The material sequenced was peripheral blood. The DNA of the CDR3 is TGTGCCAGCAGTTTAGGACAGGAGTTCCCCCACGAGCAGTACTTC. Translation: CASSLGQEFPHEQYF.